This T cell receptor (beta chain) originates from a study of blood T cell repertoires in COVID-19. V lost 5 bases, J lost 3 bases, and 5 bases stayed unmatched. The CDR3 contains 14 residues. Germline V gives CDR1 SGHTA, CDR2 FQGNSA. Generated by immunoSEQ multiplex PCR, the TCRdb table keeps only in-frame clones and is missing some. The data show under 200,000 clones, roughly 83% seen once. Sequencing used peripheral blood. The TCR was taken from a man younger than 35 with active or convalescent COVID-19. The gene calls are TRBV7-2 and TRBJ1-2; 8 bases agree with TRBD1. The CDR3 spells CASSTQQGDYGYTF. CDR3 sequence (DNA): TGTGCCAGCAGCACCCAACAGGGGGACTATGGCTACACCTTC. Full variable domain (remainder filled in from reference TRBV7-2 and TRBJ1-2): GAGVSQSPSNKVTEKGKDVELRCDPISGHTALYWYRQSLGQGLEFLIYFQGNSAPDKSGLPSDRFSAERTGGSVSTLTIQRTQQEDSAVYLCASSTQQGDYGYTFGSGTRLTVV.